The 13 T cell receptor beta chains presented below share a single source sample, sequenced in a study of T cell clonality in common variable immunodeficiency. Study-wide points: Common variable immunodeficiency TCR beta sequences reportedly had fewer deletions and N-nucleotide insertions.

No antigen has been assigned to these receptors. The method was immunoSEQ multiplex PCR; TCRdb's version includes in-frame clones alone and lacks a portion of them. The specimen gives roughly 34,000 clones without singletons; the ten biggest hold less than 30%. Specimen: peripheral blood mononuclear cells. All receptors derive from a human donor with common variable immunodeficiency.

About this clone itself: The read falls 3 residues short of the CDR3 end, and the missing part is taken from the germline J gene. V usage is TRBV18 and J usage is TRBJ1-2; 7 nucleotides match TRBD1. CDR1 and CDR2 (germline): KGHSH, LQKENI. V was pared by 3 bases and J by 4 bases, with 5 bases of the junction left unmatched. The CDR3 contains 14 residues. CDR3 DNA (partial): TGTGCCAGCTCACCGACGAGGGGGCCCTATGGC. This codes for CASSPTRGPYG. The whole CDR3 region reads CASSPTRGPYGYTF.

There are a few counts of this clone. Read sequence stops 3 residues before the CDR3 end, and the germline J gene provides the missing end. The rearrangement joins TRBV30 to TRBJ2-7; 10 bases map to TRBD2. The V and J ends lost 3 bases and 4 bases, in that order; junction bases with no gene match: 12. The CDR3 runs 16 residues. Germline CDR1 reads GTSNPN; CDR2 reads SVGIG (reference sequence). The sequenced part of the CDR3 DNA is TGTGCCTGGAGCGGACCTCTAGCGGGGGTCCCTTACGAG. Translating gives CAWSGPLAGVPYE. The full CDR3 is CAWSGPLAGVPYEQYF.

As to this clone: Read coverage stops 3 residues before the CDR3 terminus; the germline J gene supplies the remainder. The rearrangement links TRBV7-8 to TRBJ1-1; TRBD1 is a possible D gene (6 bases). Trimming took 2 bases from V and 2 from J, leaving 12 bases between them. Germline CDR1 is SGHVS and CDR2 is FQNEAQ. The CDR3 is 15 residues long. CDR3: CASSLRGALNTEAFF. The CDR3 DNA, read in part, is TGTGCCAGCAGCTTACGGGGGGCTCTAAACACTGAA.

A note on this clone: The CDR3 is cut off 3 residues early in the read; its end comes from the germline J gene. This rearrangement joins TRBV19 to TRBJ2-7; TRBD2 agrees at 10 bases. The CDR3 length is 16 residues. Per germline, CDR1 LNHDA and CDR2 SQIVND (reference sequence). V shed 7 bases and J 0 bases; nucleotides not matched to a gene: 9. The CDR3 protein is CASTPVGTSASYEQYF. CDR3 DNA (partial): TGTGCCAGTACTCCTGTAGGGACTAGCGCCTCCTACGAG.

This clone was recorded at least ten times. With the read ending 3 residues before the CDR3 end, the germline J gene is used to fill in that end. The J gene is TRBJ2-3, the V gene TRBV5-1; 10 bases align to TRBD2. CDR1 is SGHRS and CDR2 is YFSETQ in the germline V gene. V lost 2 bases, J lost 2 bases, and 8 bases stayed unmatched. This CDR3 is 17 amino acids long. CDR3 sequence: CASSLGLAEPYTDTQYF. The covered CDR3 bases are TGCGCCAGCAGCTTAGGACTAGCGGAGCCTTACACAGATACG.

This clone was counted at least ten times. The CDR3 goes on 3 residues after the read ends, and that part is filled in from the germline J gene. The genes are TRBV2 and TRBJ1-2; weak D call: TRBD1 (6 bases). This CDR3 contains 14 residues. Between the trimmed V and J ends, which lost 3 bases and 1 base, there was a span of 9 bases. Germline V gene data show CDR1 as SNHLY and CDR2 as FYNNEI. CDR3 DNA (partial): TGTGCCAGCAGTGAGCAGGGGTTTAACTATGGC. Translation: CASSEQGFNYG. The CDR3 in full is CASSEQGFNYGYTF.

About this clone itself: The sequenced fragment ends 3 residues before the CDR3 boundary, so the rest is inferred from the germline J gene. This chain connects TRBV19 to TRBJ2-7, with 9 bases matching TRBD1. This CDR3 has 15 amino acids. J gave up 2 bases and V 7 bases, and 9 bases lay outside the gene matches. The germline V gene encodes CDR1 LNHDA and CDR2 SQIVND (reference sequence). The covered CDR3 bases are TGTGCCAGTACCACAGGACAGGGGAGCCCCTACGAG. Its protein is CASTTGQGSPYE. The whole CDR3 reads CASTTGQGSPYEQYF.

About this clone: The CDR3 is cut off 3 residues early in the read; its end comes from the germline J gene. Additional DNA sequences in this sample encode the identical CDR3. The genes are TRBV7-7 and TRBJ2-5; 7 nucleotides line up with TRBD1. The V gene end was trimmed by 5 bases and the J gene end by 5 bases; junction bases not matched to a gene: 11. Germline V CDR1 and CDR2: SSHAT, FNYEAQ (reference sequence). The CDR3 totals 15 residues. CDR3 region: CASSETGQLVETQYF. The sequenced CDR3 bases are TGTGCCAGCAGCGAGACAGGGCAGCTGGTGGAGACC.

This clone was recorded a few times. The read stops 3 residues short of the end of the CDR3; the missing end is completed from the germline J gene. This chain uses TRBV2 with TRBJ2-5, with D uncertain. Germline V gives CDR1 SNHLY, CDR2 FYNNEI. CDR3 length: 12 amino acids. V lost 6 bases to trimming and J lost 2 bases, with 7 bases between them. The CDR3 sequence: CASSVRQETQYF. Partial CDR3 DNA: TGTGCCAGCAGCGTCAGACAAGAGACC.

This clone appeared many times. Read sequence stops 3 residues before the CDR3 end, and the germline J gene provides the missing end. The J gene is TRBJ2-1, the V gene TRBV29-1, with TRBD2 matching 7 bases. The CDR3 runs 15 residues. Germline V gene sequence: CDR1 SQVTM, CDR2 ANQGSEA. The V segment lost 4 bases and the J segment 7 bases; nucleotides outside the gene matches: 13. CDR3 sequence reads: CSVGTSAWNGNEQFF. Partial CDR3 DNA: TGCAGCGTTGGAACTAGCGCTTGGAATGGGAATGAG.

CDR3 sequence: CASSLQILDTQYF. Partial CDR3 DNA: TGTGCCAGCAGCCTCCAGATTCTGGATACG. The V call is TRBV7-9, the J call TRBJ2-3; D call uncertain. The read terminates 3 residues ahead of where the CDR3 ends, so the germline J gene completes it. Germline V gene lookup returns CDR1 SEHNR and CDR2 FQNEAQ (reference sequence). V lost 5 bases to trimming and J lost 6 bases, with 12 bases between them. This CDR3 spans 13 amino acids. The complete variable domain, with remaining parts taken from reference TRBV7-9 and TRBJ2-3, reads DTGVSQNPRHKITKRGQNVTFRCDPISEHNRLYWYRQTLGQGPEFLTYFQNEAQLEKSRLLSDRFSAERPKGSFSTLEIQRTEQGDSAMYLCASSLQILDTQYFGPGTRLTVL.

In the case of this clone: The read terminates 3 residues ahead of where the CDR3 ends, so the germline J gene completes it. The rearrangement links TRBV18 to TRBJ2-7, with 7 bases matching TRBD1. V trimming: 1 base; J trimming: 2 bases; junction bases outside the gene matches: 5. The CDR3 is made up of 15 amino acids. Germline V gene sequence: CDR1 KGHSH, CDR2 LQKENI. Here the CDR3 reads CASSPLSDRAYEQYF. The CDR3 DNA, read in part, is TGTGCCAGCTCACCACTATCCGACAGGGCCTACGAG.

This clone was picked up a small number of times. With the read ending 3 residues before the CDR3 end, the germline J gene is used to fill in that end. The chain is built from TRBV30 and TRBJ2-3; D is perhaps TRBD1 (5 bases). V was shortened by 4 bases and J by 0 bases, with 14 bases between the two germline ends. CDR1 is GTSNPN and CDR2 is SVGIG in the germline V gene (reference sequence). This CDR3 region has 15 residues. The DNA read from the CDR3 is TGTGCCTGGAAGGAGTCAGGGTCTAGCACAGATACG. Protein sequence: CAWKESGSSTDT. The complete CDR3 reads CAWKESGSSTDTQYF.